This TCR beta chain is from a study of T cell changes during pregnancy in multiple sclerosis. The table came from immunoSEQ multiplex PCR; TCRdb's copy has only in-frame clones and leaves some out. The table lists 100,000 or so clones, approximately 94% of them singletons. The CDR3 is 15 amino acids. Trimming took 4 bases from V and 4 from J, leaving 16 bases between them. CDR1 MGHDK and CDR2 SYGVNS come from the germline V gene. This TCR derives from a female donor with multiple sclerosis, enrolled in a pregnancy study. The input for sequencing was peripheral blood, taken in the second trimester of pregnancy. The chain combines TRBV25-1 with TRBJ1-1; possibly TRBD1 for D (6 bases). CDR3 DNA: TGTGCCAGCAGTGTCCTACAGGGAGCCACCACTGAAGCTTTCTTT. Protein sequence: CASSVLQGATTEAFF.